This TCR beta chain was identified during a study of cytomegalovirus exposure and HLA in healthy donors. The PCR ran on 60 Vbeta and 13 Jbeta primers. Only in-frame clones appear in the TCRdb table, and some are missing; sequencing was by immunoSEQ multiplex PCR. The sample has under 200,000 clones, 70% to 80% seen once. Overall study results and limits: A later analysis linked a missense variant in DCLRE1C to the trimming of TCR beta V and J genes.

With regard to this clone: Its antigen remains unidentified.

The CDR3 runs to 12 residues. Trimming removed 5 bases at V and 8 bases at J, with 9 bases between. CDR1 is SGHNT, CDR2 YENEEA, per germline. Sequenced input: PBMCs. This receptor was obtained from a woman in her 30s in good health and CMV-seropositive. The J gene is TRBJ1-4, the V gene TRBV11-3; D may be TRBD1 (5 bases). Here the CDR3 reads CASSTRGEKLFF. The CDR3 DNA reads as TGTGCCAGCAGCACCCGGGGGGAAAAACTGTTTTTT.